A selection of T cell receptor beta chains follows, all from one sample in a study of shared clonotypes between healthy human individuals. TCRdb's table, derived via immunoSEQ multiplex PCR, lists solely in-frame clones and lacks some. Of 2 million to 2.5 million clones in the sample, 85% to 95% were seen once. Sequenced sample: naive CD4+ T cells from PBMCs. The receptors were gathered from a man aged 18 to 30 in good health. Some clones in this sample may be carry-over from other donors' samples. The CDR3 runs from the conserved cysteine through the conserved F or W. The D gene is left open where the match is weak. Some rows mark clone size as missing; the rest say once, few, many or name a class of expanded clone.

d_gene,v_gene,abundance,j_gene,CDR3aa,CDR3nt
-,TRBV30,-,TRBJ1-6,CAWSVGLGGSPLHF,TGTGCCTGGAGTGTAGGGTTAGGCGGGTCACCCCTCCACTTT
TRBD2,TRBV28,-,TRBJ2-1,CASSSPLGLAASSYNEQFF,TGTGCCAGCAGTTCCCCATTAGGACTAGCGGCCAGCTCCTACAATGAGCAGTTCTTC
-,TRBV28,-,TRBJ1-4,CAGGGYADEKLFF,TGTGCCGGGGGCGGGTACGCCGACGAAAAACTGTTTTTT
TRBD1,TRBV9,-,TRBJ1-2,CASSGGPLGDRGFLGYTF,TGTGCCAGCAGCGGCGGACCCCTGGGGGACAGGGGGTTCTTGGGCTACACCTTC
-,TRBV28,-,TRBJ1-5,CASSLGQYNQPQHF,TGTGCCAGCAGTTTAGGACAGTACAATCAGCCCCAGCATTTT
TRBD2,TRBV19,-,TRBJ2-1,CASSIDRGGSGGPSEQFF,TGTGCCAGTAGTATAGATCGGGGTGGTAGCGGGGGGCCGAGTGAGCAGTTCTTC
TRBD1,TRBV19,-,TRBJ1-4,CASSMGQGENEKLFF,TGTGCCAGTAGTATGGGACAGGGGGAAAATGAAAAACTGTTTTTT
TRBD2,TRBV11-2,-,TRBJ2-7,CASSPRLADSYEQYF,TGTGCCAGCAGCCCTAGACTAGCGGATTCCTACGAGCAGTACTTC
-,TRBV27,-,TRBJ2-5,CASPLWLYQETQYF,TGTGCCAGCCCGTTATGGTTGTACCAAGAGACCCAGTACTTC
-,TRBV18,-,TRBJ1-4,CASSRTGSEKLFF,TGTGCCAGCTCACGGACCGGTTCCGAAAAACTGTTTTTT
-,TRBV20-1,-,TRBJ2-1,CSAVNITEQFF,TGCAGTGCCGTTAACATCACTGAGCAGTTCTTC
-,TRBV5-1,-,TRBJ1-1,CASSFVGGTEAFF,TGCGCCAGCAGCTTCGTGGGGGGCACTGAAGCTTTCTTT
-,TRBV5-6,-,TRBJ2-5,CASSRPVRGRETQYF,TGTGCCAGCAGCCGGCCAGTGAGGGGACGAGAGACCCAGTACTTC
-,TRBV29-1,once,TRBJ1-1,CSVEARPGFTGRTEAFF,TGCAGCGTTGAGGCACGGCCGGGCTTTACAGGGAGGACTGAAGCTTTCTTT
-,TRBV28,once,TRBJ2-7,CASSLTIWGSYEQYF,TGTGCCAGCAGTTTAACTATCTGGGGATCCTACGAGCAGTACTTC
TRBD2,TRBV7-6,-,TRBJ2-3,CASSPITSVSTDTQYF,TGTGCCAGCAGCCCTATAACTAGCGTCAGCACAGATACGCAGTATTTT
TRBD1,TRBV28,-,TRBJ2-5,CASSPADRDQETQYF,TGTGCCAGCAGCCCGGCCGACAGGGATCAAGAGACCCAGTACTTC
-,TRBV28,-,TRBJ2-7,CASKGRHPSYEQYF,TGTGCCAGCAAGGGGCGACACCCCTCCTACGAGCAGTACTTC
TRBD2,TRBV5-6,-,TRBJ2-3,CASSFTSGIVRTQYF,TGTGCCAGCAGCTTTACTAGCGGGATAGTAAGGACGCAGTATTTT
-,TRBV11-2,-,TRBJ2-7,CASSSLTGRGGSSYEQYF,TGTGCCAGCAGCTCCCTGACAGGGAGGGGGGGGAGCTCCTACGAGCAGTACTTC
-,TRBV5-4,-,TRBJ2-5,CASSLGSSPETQYF,TGTGCCAGCAGCTTGGGGTCATCCCCAGAGACCCAGTACTTC
-,TRBV6-5,-,TRBJ1-4,CASSYSQGPNEKLFF,TGTGCCAGCAGTTACTCGCAGGGGCCCAATGAAAAACTGTTTTTT
-,TRBV10-3,-,TRBJ1-2,CAAGGGAAFRGYTF,TGTGCCGCAGGTGGGGGGGCGGCATTTAGAGGCTACACCTTC
-,TRBV2,-,TRBJ2-1,CASRAGGRYNEQFF,TGTGCCAGCAGGGCAGGTGGCAGGTACAATGAGCAGTTCTTC
TRBD1,TRBV7-9,-,TRBJ2-7,CASSSYRGSYEQYF,TGTGCCAGCAGCTCTTACAGGGGTTCGTACGAGCAGTACTTC
-,TRBV15,-,TRBJ2-7,CATSRFKGHYEQYF,TGTGCCACCAGCAGATTTAAGGGGCACTACGAGCAGTACTTC
TRBD1,TRBV7-8,-,TRBJ2-3,CASSLAKTGKGVSAQYF,TGTGCCAGCAGCTTAGCGAAGACAGGGAAGGGGGTCTCGGCGCAGTATTTT
-,TRBV7-3,few,TRBJ2-5,CASSLRREETQYF,TGTGCCAGCAGCTTAAGGAGGGAAGAGACCCAGTACTTC
TRBD1,TRBV18,-,TRBJ2-7,CASSPQGAYEQYF,TGTGCCAGCTCACCCCAGGGGGCCTACGAGCAGTACTTC
-,TRBV5-4,-,TRBJ2-7,CASSSTFSEQYF,TGTGCCAGCAGCTCGACCTTCTCCGAGCAGTACTTC
TRBD1,TRBV11-3,-,TRBJ2-1,CASSPWTGSLLFF,TGTGCCAGCAGCCCATGGACAGGGTCATTGTTGTTCTTC
TRBD1,TRBV7-2,once,TRBJ2-5,CASTMTGKAQYF,TGTGCCAGCACCATGACAGGGAAGGCCCAGTACTTC
TRBD1,TRBV6-4,-,TRBJ2-7,CASSERKDRDSYEQYF,TGTGCCAGCAGTGAGAGGAAGGACAGGGACTCCTACGAGCAGTACTTC
-,TRBV5-1,few,TRBJ1-5,CASSRGGGQPQHF,TGCGCCAGCAGCAGGGGGGGCGGTCAGCCCCAGCATTTT
TRBD1,TRBV7-8,-,TRBJ1-2,CASSLIPGGGPTGYESIGYTF,TGTGCCAGCAGCTTAATTCCAGGGGGCGGTCCAACCGGTTATGAATCAATTGGCTACACCTTC
-,TRBV6-6,-,TRBJ2-1,CASSSFAGQYNEQFF,TGTGCCAGCAGTTCTTTTGCGGGACAGTACAATGAGCAGTTCTTC
TRBD1,TRBV18,-,TRBJ2-5,CASSPRTGAGWKETQYF,TGTGCCAGCTCACCCCGGACAGGGGCCGGGTGGAAAGAGACCCAGTACTTC
TRBD2,TRBV7-3,-,TRBJ2-5,CASSTGLAGVETQYF,TGTGCCAGCAGCACGGGACTAGCGGGAGTAGAGACCCAGTACTTC
TRBD1,TRBV28,-,TRBJ1-5,CASSFHRRQGNQPQHF,TGTGCCAGCAGTTTTCATAGGCGACAGGGAAATCAGCCCCAGCATTTT
TRBD1,TRBV11-3,-,TRBJ2-2,CASSRDRGTGELFF,TGTGCCAGCAGCCGGGACAGGGGGACCGGGGAGCTGTTTTTT
-,TRBV23-1,-,TRBJ1-2,CASSQPRQLFYSYGYTF,TGCGCCAGCAGTCAACCGAGACAGCTTTTCTATTCCTATGGCTACACCTTC
-,TRBV5-3,once,TRBJ2-5,CARSFYFAGWYQETQYF,TGTGCCAGAAGCTTCTATTTTGCGGGGTGGTACCAAGAGACCCAGTACTTC
TRBD1,TRBV5-1,-,TRBJ1-1,CASSHAGQGNTEAFF,TGCGCCAGCAGCCACGCGGGACAGGGGAACACTGAAGCTTTCTTT
-,TRBV2,-,TRBJ1-2,CASSESVTQGGYTF,TGTGCCAGCAGTGAGAGTGTGACGCAGGGGGGCTACACCTTC
TRBD2,TRBV28,-,TRBJ2-1,CASLHGTKAEQFF,TGTGCCAGCCTTCACGGGACTAAGGCTGAGCAGTTCTTC
-,TRBV29-1,-,TRBJ2-5,CSVEGGGRVETQYF,TGCAGCGTGGAGGGAGGGGGGCGCGTGGAGACCCAGTACTTC
TRBD1,TRBV27,few,TRBJ2-1,CASSRWTGENEQFF,TGTGCCAGCAGTCGATGGACAGGTGAGAATGAGCAGTTCTTC
-,TRBV11-2,-,TRBJ2-3,CASSPTGLLGTDTQYF,TGTGCCAGCAGCCCTACAGGGTTACTTGGCACAGATACGCAGTATTTT
-,TRBV28,-,TRBJ2-7,CASTESGGRFSYEQYF,TGTGCCAGCACTGAGTCAGGGGGGCGCTTCTCCTACGAGCAGTACTTC
-,TRBV18,few,TRBJ1-1,CASSPLGNTEAFF,TGTGCCAGCTCACCACTGGGGAACACTGAAGCTTTCTTT
-,TRBV7-2,-,TRBJ1-1,CASSPYSPRNTEAFF,TGTGCCAGCAGCCCATATAGCCCCAGGAACACTGAAGCTTTCTTT
-,TRBV7-9,few,TRBJ1-1,CASSLSGGEAFF,TGTGCCAGCAGCCTATCCGGGGGTGAAGCTTTCTTT
TRBD1,TRBV29-1,-,TRBJ1-5,CSVGETGGGQPQHF,TGCAGCGTTGGAGAGACAGGGGGCGGCCAGCCCCAGCATTTT
TRBD2,TRBV6-5,-,TRBJ2-7,CASSYSLAGVRDEQYF,TGTGCCAGCAGTTACTCGCTAGCGGGAGTTAGGGACGAGCAGTACTTC
TRBD1,TRBV6-1,-,TRBJ1-5,CASSGDRHQPQHF,TGTGCCAGCAGTGGGGACAGGCATCAGCCCCAGCATTTT
-,TRBV9,once,TRBJ1-2,CASSVGGGTVAMGYTF,TGTGCCAGCAGCGTAGGAGGAGGGACGGTCGCTATGGGCTACACCTTC
-,TRBV10-1,-,TRBJ2-3,CASSERESSTDTQYF,TGCGCCAGCAGTGAACGGGAGTCTAGCACAGATACGCAGTATTTT
-,TRBV30,-,TRBJ1-5,CAWQGLGSNQPQHF,TGTGCCTGGCAGGGCTTAGGGAGCAATCAGCCCCAGCATTTT
-,TRBV28,-,TRBJ1-5,CASSLGGGNQPQHF,TGTGCCAGCAGTCTAGGGGGTGGCAATCAGCCCCAGCATTTT